The sequence of this T cell receptor beta chain was determined in a study of T cells in localized non-small cell lung cancer. With regard to this clone: Antigen: not known.

Sequencing was performed with immunoSEQ multiplex PCR; in TCRdb, only in-frame clones are kept and a portion is missing. The sample carries 65,000 to 80,000 clones, 65% to 85% recorded once. General observations from the study: Appearances in adjacent lung were noted for a median roughly 50 of the top 100 tumor clones. Uninvolved adjacent lung showed higher T cell clonality than tumor. Sequencing was limited to one tumor region, leaving the possibility of heterogeneity open. Longer overall survival associated with higher blood T cell density; shorter survival with higher adjacent-lung clonality.

V lost 5 bases and J 2 bases, leaving 13 bases between the germline ends. In germline, CDR1 is PRHDT, CDR2 FYEKMQ (reference sequence). The CDR3 covers 15 residues. The sequencing here drew on peripheral blood, taken before any cancer treatment. The TCR sequence derives from a female donor older than 55 with stage I lung adenocarcinoma. This chain joins TRBV13 and TRBJ1-5; no reliable D call. CDR3 protein: CASSIRTAGNQPQHF. The CDR3 nucleotides read TGTGCCAGCAGCATTCGGACGGCGGGCAATCAGCCCCAGCATTTT.